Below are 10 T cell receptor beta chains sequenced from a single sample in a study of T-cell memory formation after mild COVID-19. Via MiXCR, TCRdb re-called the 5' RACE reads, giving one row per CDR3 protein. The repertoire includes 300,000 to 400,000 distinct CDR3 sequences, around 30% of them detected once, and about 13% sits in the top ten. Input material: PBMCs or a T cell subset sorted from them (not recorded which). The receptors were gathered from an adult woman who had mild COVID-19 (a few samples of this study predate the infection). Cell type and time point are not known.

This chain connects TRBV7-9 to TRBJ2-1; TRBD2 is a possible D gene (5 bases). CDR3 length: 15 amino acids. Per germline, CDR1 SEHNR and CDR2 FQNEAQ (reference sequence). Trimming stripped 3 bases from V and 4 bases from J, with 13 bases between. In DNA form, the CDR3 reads TGTGCCAGCAGCTTGACCGGGATAGAATACAATGAGCAGTTCTTC. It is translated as CASSLTGIEYNEQFF.

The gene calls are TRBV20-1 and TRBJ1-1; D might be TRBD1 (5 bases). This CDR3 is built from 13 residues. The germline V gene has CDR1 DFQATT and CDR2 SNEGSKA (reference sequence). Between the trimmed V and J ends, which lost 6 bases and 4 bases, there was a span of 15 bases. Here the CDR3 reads CSAPSGDLTEAFF. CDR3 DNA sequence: TGCAGTGCACCGAGCGGGGACCTCACTGAAGCTTTCTTT.

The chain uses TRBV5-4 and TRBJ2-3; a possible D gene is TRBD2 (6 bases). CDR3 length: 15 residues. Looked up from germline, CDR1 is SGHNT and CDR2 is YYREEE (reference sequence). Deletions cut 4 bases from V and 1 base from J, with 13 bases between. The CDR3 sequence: CASSLISGGTDTQYF. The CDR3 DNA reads TGTGCCAGCAGCCTGATTAGCGGCGGCACAGATACGCAGTATTTT.

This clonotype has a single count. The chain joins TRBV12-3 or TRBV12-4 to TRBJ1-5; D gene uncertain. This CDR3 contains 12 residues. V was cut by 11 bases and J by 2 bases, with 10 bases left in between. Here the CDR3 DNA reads TGTGCCTCGGGCAGTGGCAATCAGCCCCAGCATTTT. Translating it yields CASGSGNQPQHF.

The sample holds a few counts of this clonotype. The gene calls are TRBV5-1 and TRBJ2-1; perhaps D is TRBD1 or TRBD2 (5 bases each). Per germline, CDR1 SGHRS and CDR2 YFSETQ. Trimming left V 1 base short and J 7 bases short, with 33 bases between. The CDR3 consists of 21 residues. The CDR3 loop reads CASSLPPLAKTLELGVNEQFF. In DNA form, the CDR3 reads TGCGCCAGCAGCTTGCCTCCGCTTGCTAAAACCCTCGAGCTGGGGGTTAATGAGCAGTTCTTC.

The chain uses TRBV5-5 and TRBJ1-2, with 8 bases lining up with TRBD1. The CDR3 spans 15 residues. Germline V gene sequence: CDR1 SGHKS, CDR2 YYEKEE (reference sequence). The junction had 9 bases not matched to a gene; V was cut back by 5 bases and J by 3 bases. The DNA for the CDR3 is TGTGCCAGCAGTTCCGGACAGGGAAGGGACTATGGCTACACCTTC. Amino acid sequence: CASSSGQGRDYGYTF.

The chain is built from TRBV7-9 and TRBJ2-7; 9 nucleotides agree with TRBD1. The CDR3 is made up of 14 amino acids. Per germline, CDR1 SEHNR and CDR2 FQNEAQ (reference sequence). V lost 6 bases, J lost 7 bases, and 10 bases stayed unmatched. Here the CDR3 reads CASSGTGLLGEQYF. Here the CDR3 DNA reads TGTGCCAGCAGTGGGACAGGGCTTTTGGGGGAGCAGTACTTC. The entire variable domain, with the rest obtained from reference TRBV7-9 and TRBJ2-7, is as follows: DTGVSQNPRHKITKRGQNVTFRCDPISEHNRLYWYRQTLGQGPEFLTYFQNEAQLEKSRLLSDRFSAERPKGSFSTLEIQRTEQGDSAMYLCASSGTGLLGEQYFGPGTRLTVT.

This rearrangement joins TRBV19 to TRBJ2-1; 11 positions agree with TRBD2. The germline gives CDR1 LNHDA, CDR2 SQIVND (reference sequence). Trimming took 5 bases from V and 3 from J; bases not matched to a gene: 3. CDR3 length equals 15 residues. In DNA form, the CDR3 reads TGTGCCAGTAGTCGGGGACTAGCGGACTACAATGAGCAGTTCTTC. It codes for CASSRGLADYNEQFF.

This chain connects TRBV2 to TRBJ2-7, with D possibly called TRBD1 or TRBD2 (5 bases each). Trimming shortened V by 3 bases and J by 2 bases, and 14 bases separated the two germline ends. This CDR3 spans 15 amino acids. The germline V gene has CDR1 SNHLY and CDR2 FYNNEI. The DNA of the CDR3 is TGTGCCAGCAGTGACGAGGGGATATACCCCTACGAGCAGTACTTC. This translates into CASSDEGIYPYEQYF. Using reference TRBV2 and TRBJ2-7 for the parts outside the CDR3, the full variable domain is EPEVTQTPSHQVTQMGQEVILRCVPISNHLYFYWYRQILGQKVEFLVSFYNNEISEKSEIFDDQFSVERPDGSNFTLKIRSTKLEDSAMYFCASSDEGIYPYEQYFGPGTRLTVT.

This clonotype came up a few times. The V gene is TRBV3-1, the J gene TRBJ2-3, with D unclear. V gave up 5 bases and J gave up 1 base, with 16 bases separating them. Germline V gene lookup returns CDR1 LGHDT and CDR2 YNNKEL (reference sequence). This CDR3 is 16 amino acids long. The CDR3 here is CASSTHVGSGTDTQYF. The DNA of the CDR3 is TGTGCCAGCAGCACCCACGTGGGAAGCGGCACAGATACGCAGTATTTT.